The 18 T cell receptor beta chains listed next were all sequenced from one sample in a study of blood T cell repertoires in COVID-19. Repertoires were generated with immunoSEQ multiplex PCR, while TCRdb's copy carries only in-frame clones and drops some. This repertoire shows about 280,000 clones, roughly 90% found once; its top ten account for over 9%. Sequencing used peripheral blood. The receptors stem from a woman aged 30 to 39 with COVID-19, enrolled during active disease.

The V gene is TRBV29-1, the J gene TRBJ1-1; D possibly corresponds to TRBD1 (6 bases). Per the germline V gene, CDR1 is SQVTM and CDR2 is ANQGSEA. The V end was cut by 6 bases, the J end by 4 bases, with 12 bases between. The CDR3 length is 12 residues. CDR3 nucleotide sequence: TGCAGCGTAATGGGGGCGTCCACTGAAGCTTTCTTT. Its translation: CSVMGASTEAFF.

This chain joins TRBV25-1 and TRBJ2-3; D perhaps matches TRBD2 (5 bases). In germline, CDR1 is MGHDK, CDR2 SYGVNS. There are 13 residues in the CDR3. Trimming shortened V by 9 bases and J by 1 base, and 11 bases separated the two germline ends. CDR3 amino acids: CASGPGGTDTQYF. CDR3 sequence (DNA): TGTGCCAGTGGGCCCGGGGGCACAGATACGCAGTATTTT.

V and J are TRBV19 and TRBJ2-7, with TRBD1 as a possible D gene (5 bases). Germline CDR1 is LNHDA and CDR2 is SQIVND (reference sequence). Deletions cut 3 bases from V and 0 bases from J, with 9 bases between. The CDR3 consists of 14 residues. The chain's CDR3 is CASSMGRDSYEQYF. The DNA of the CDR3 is TGTGCCAGTAGTATGGGCAGGGACTCCTACGAGCAGTACTTC.

CDR3 protein: CASSPRQVRRTEAFF. CDR3 sequence (DNA): TGTGCCAGCAGCCCAAGACAGGTTAGGAGGACTGAAGCTTTCTTT. V gene TRBV27 combines with J gene TRBJ1-1; D may be TRBD1 (6 bases). Germline-derived CDR1 and CDR2 are MNHEY and SMNVEV (reference sequence). This CDR3 spans 15 amino acids. The V and J ends lost 6 bases and 5 bases respectively, with 19 bases between them.

DNA for the CDR3: TGTGCCAGCAAATCCCCGTCCGGGGAAGCTAACTATGGCTACACCTTC. This sequence encodes CASKSPSGEANYGYTF. The chain carries TRBV28 and TRBJ1-2; D unclear. V lost 7 bases, J lost 0 bases, and 18 bases lay in between. The germline gives CDR1 MDHEN, CDR2 SYDVKM. The CDR3 runs 16 residues.

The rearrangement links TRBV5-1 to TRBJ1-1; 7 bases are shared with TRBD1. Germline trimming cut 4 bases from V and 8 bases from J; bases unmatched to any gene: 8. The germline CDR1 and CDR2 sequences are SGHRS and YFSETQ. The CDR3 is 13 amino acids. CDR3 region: CASSRGQLREAFF. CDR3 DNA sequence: TGCGCCAGCAGCCGGGGACAGTTGAGGGAAGCTTTCTTT.

CDR3 in amino acids: CASSLGLRGTNEKLFF. The CDR3 DNA is TGTGCCAGCAGCCTCGGACTCCGAGGGACTAATGAAAAACTGTTTTTT. The chain employs TRBV9 and TRBJ1-4; D gene ambiguous. Germline CDR1 reads SGDLS; CDR2 reads YYNGEE. V lost 4 bases to trimming and J lost 2 bases, with 15 bases between them. This CDR3 comprises 16 residues.

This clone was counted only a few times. In DNA, the CDR3 is TGTGCCAGCAGCTCATCCACCCCTGGACAGAGATATGGCTACACCTTC. It yields the protein CASSSSTPGQRYGYTF. The chain carries TRBV7-9 and TRBJ1-2; D may be TRBD1 (6 bases). Germline CDR1 reads SEHNR; CDR2 reads FQNEAQ (reference sequence). The CDR3 consists of 16 residues. V was pared by 4 bases and J by 5 bases, with 20 bases between. Full variable domain (outside the CDR3, taken from reference TRBV7-9 and TRBJ1-2): DTGVSQNPRHKITKRGQNVTFRCDPISEHNRLYWYRQTLGQGPEFLTYFQNEAQLEKSRLLSDRFSAERPKGSFSTLEIQRTEQGDSAMYLCASSSSTPGQRYGYTFGSGTRLTVV.

CDR3 in DNA: TGTGCCACCAGAGCGGGAGCGAACACCGGGGAGCTGTTTTTT. Translation gives CATRAGANTGELFF. The V call is TRBV24-1, the J call TRBJ2-2; TRBD2 aligns across 8 bases. Trimming removed 7 bases from V and 0 bases from J; junction bases left unmatched: 0. There are 14 residues in the CDR3. CDR1 KGHDR and CDR2 SFDVKD come from the germline V gene.

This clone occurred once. Written as DNA, the CDR3 is TGTGCCAGCAGTTACCTAGCGGGCACTACCTACGAGCAGTACTTC. Translating gives CASSYLAGTTYEQYF. The chain uses TRBV6-6 and TRBJ2-7, with 8 bases that match TRBD2. Germline CDR1 and CDR2: MNHNY and SVGAGI (reference sequence). The trim removed 2 bases at V and 2 bases at J, leaving 5 bases unmatched. CDR3 length equals 15 residues.

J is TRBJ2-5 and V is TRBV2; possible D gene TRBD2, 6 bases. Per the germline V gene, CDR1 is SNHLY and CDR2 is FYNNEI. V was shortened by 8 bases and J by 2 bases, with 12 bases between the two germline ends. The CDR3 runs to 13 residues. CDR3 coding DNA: TGTGCCAGCTCCTGGGAGGAGCAAGAGACCCAGTACTTC. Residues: CASSWEEQETQYF. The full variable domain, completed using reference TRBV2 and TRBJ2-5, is EPEVTQTPSHQVTQMGQEVILRCVPISNHLYFYWYRQILGQKVEFLVSFYNNEISEKSEIFDDQFSVERPDGSNFTLKIRSTKLEDSAMYFCASSWEEQETQYFGPGTRLLVL.

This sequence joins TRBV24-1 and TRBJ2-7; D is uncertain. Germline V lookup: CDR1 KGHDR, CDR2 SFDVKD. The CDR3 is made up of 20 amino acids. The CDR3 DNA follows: TGTGCCACCAGTGATTTGCACAGTGCTTCTTGGCCACCTGCTCTCTATGCTTCTTGGGTC. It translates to CATSDLHSASWPPALYASWV.

DNA of the CDR3: TGTGCCAGCAGCTTAGAACGGGGTTCCTACAATGAGCAGTTCTTC. Protein sequence: CASSLERGSYNEQFF. The V call is TRBV7-6, the J call TRBJ2-1, with D tentatively TRBD2 (5 bases). Per germline, CDR1 SGHVS and CDR2 FNYEAQ. Between the trimmed V and J ends, which lost 1 base and 1 base, there was a span of 8 bases. The CDR3 spans 15 residues.

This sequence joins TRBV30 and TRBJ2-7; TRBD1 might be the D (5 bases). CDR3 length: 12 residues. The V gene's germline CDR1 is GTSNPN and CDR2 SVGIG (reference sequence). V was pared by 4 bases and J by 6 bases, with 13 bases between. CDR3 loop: CAWMEGAREQYF. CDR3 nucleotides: TGTGCCTGGATGGAAGGGGCGCGCGAGCAGTACTTC.

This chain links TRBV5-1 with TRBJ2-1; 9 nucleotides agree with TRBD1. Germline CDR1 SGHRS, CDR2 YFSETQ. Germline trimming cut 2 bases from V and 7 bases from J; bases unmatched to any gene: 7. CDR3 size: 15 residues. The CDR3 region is CASSFLQGARNEQFF. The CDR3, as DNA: TGCGCCAGCAGCTTTCTACAGGGGGCGCGGAATGAGCAGTTCTTC.

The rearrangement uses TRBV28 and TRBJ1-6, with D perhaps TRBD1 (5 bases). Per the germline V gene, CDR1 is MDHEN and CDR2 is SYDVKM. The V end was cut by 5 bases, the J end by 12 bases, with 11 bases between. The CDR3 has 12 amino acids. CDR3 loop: CASSPQARPLHF. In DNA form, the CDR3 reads TGTGCCAGCAGTCCACAGGCACGACCCCTCCACTTT. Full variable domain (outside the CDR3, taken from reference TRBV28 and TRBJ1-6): DVKVTQSSRYLVKRTGEKVFLECVQDMDHENMFWYRQDPGLGLRLIYFSYDVKMKEKGDIPEGYSVSREKKERFSLILESASTNQTSMYLCASSPQARPLHFGNGTRLTVT.

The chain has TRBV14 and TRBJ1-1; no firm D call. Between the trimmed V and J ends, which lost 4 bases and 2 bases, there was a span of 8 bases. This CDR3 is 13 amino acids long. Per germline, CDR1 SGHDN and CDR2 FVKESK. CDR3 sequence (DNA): TGTGCCAGCAGCCGCAAGCTAAACACTGAAGCTTTCTTT. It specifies CASSRKLNTEAFF.

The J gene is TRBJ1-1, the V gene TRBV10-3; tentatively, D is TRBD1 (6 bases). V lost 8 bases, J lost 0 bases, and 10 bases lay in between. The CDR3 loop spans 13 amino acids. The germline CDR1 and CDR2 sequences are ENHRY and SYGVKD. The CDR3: CAICGGLNTEAFF. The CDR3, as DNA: TGTGCCATCTGCGGGGGGCTGAACACTGAAGCTTTCTTT.